The text below deals with one T cell receptor (beta chain). What it binds is unknown. Everyone who donated was a Caucasian adult who lived in Nashville, Tennessee. This entry belongs to a study of shared clonotypes between healthy human individuals. Study-level points and caveats: Depth was large, yet rarefaction showed that sorted-subset sequencing was incomplete.

Using immunoSEQ multiplex PCR, the repertoire was profiled, and TCRdb retains in-frame clones only, with some absent. The table lists some 550,000 clones, about 96% of them singletons. Germline CDR1 SGHNT, CDR2 YYREEE (reference sequence). V lost 2 bases to trimming and J lost 5 bases; unmatched junction nucleotides: 10. The CDR3 consists of 17 residues. The sample consisted of naive CD4+ T cells sorted from blood. Documented subset: CD45RA+ positively selected. The sequence derives from a woman in her 30s in good health. The chain couples TRBV5-4 to TRBJ2-5, with 12 nucleotides matching TRBD2. The CDR3 region has the DNA TGTGCCAGCAGCTTAGGACTAGCGGGACCCCGGGGGGAGACCCAGTACTTC. Amino acid sequence: CASSLGLAGPRGETQYF. Based on the CDR3 plus reference TRBV5-4 and TRBJ2-5, the full variable domain is ETGVTQSPTHLIKTRGQQVTLRCSSQSGHNTVSWYQQALGQGPQFIFQYYREEENGRGNFPPRFSGLQFPNYSSELNVNALELDDSALYLCASSLGLAGPRGETQYFGPGTRLLVL.